Presented here are 22 T cell receptor beta chains from one specimen sequenced in a study of cytomegalovirus exposure and HLA in healthy donors. PCR amplification relied on 60 Vbeta primers (plus 13 Jbeta primers). Using immunoSEQ multiplex PCR, the repertoire was profiled, and TCRdb retains in-frame clones only, with some absent. The sample consists of 80,000 to 100,000 clones, approximately 71% of them appearing once. What was sequenced was PBMCs. All receptors derive from a woman aged 18-35 years in good health and CMV-seropositive.

This clone was seen more than once but under ten times. The rearrangement joins TRBV27 to TRBJ1-2; maybe TRBD1 (5 bases). V lost 7 bases to trimming and J lost 4 bases, with 19 bases between them. Germline values: CDR1 MNHEY, CDR2 SMNVEV (reference sequence). CDR3 size: 15 residues. For the CDR3, the DNA is TGTGCCAGCACTAGGCCTGCAGGGATGTCCTATGGCTACACCTTC. It codes for CASTRPAGMSYGYTF.

This rearrangement joins TRBV7-2 to TRBJ2-3; 8 bases are shared with TRBD2. This CDR3 spans 17 amino acids. V lost 3 bases, J lost 2 bases, and 10 bases stayed unmatched. Germline assignment: CDR1 SGHTA and CDR2 FQGNSA. CDR3 coding DNA: TGTGCCAGCAGCTTCTCCGGGCGGGGGGCCCTCACAGATACGCAGTATTTT. Translating gives CASSFSGRGALTDTQYF. Full variable domain (remainder filled in from reference TRBV7-2 and TRBJ2-3): GAGVSQSPSNKVTEKGKDVELRCDPISGHTALYWYRQSLGQGLEFLIYFQGNSAPDKSGLPSDRFSAERTGGSVSTLTIQRTQQEDSAVYLCASSFSGRGALTDTQYFGPGTRLTVL.

This clone appeared a few times. V is TRBV28 and J is TRBJ2-7, with a weak D call TRBD2 (8 bases). V gave up 5 bases and J gave up 0 bases, with 35 bases separating them. This CDR3 has 22 residues. Per the germline V gene, CDR1 is MDHEN and CDR2 is SYDVKM. This CDR3 reads CASSVGTDVAGIESISSYEQYF. In DNA form, the CDR3 reads TGTGCCAGCAGTGTGGGGACAGACGTAGCGGGAATCGAGTCCATTAGCTCCTACGAGCAGTACTTC. Full variable domain (outside the CDR3, taken from reference TRBV28 and TRBJ2-7): DVKVTQSSRYLVKRTGEKVFLECVQDMDHENMFWYRQDPGLGLRLIYFSYDVKMKEKGDIPEGYSVSREKKERFSLILESASTNQTSMYLCASSVGTDVAGIESISSYEQYFGPGTRLTVT.

The chain combines TRBV30 with TRBJ2-1; the match to TRBD2 covers 9 bases. With V trimmed by 4 bases and J by 4 bases, 17 bases remained unmatched. Germline loops: CDR1 GTSNPN, CDR2 SVGIG (reference sequence). The CDR3 loop spans 18 amino acids. CDR3 residues: CAWMGPRDSGSGYNEQFF. The CDR3 DNA is TGTGCCTGGATGGGTCCGCGCGATAGCGGGAGTGGGTACAATGAGCAGTTCTTC.

The CDR3 coding sequence is TGTGCCAGTAGTGCATCGGGTCGTTCAGAGCAGTACTTC. It translates to CASSASGRSEQYF. The V gene is TRBV19, the J gene TRBJ2-7, with no clear D. Germline assignment: CDR1 LNHDA and CDR2 SQIVND (reference sequence). This CDR3 has 13 amino acids. Trimming took off 5 bases at V and 7 bases at J, with 15 bases between the two ends.

This clone turned up a few times. The chain recombines TRBV2 with TRBJ2-7, with no clear D. In germline, CDR1 is SNHLY, CDR2 FYNNEI. This CDR3 has 12 amino acids. V was shortened by 7 bases and J by 3 bases, with 10 bases between the two germline ends. The DNA of the CDR3 is TGTGCCAGCACGCTAGGCGTCTACGAGCAGTACTTC. Residues: CASTLGVYEQYF.

The chain couples TRBV2 to TRBJ2-5; perhaps TRBD1 as D (6 bases). The V and J ends lost 8 bases and 11 bases respectively, with 18 bases between them. The CDR3 totals 12 residues. Per the germline V gene, CDR1 is SNHLY and CDR2 is FYNNEI. Here the CDR3 reads CASEAQGKEQYF. CDR3 nucleotide sequence: TGTGCCAGCGAAGCACAGGGTAAAGAGCAGTACTTC. The full variable domain, with the rest looked up from reference TRBV2 and TRBJ2-5, is EPEVTQTPSHQVTQMGQEVILRCVPISNHLYFYWYRQILGQKVEFLVSFYNNEISEKSEIFDDQFSVERPDGSNFTLKIRSTKLEDSAMYFCASEAQGKEQYFGPGTRLLVL.

The chain couples TRBV5-1 to TRBJ1-1, with TRBD1 matching 8 bases. The CDR3 runs to 15 residues. The junction had 7 bases not matched to a gene; V was cut back by 5 bases and J by 1 base. The germline gives CDR1 SGHRS, CDR2 YFSETQ. CDR3 sequence: CASSLLGTGNTEAFF. The CDR3, as DNA: TGCGCCAGCAGTCTCCTTGGGACAGGGAACACTGAAGCTTTCTTT.

The V gene is TRBV7-9, the J gene TRBJ2-5; 7 nucleotides line up with TRBD1. Germline V gene sequence: CDR1 SEHNR, CDR2 FQNEAQ (reference sequence). This CDR3 is 16 amino acids long. V was pared by 5 bases and J by 2 bases, with 11 bases of the junction left unmatched. The CDR3 region is CASSLPDRVGQETQYF. DNA of the CDR3: TGTGCCAGCAGCCTACCAGACAGGGTGGGGCAAGAGACCCAGTACTTC.

The chain couples TRBV6-4 to TRBJ2-3, with D perhaps matching TRBD2 (6 bases). This CDR3 has 14 amino acids. The V end was cut by 2 bases, the J end by 0 bases, with 6 bases between. Germline-derived CDR1 and CDR2 are MRHNA and SNTAGT. The CDR3 loop is CASSDGTSTDTQYF. The CDR3 region has the DNA TGTGCCAGCAGTGACGGGACTAGCACAGATACGCAGTATTTT.

This clone was seen a few times. The rearrangement uses TRBV7-6 and TRBJ1-5, with D hard to call. There are 13 residues in the CDR3. Germline-derived CDR1 and CDR2 are SGHVS and FNYEAQ. Trimming cost V 1 base and J 4 bases, with 5 bases left between them. The CDR3 reads CASSLGRNQPQHF. DNA of the CDR3: TGTGCCAGCAGCTTAGGGCGGAATCAGCCCCAGCATTTT.

This chain joins TRBV5-1 and TRBJ1-1; 10 nucleotides agree with TRBD1. Germline V CDR1 and CDR2: SGHRS, YFSETQ. The CDR3 covers 15 residues. The V gene end was trimmed by 2 bases and the J gene end by 4 bases; junction bases not matched to a gene: 5. CDR3 in amino acids: CASSFKTGGLTEAFF. In DNA, the CDR3 is TGCGCCAGCAGCTTTAAGACAGGGGGCCTCACTGAAGCTTTCTTT. The full variable domain, rest sourced from reference TRBV5-1 and TRBJ1-1, is KAGVTQTPRYLIKTRGQQVTLSCSPISGHRSVSWYQQTPGQGLQFLFEYFSETQRNKGNFPGRFSGRQFSNSRSEMNVSTLELGDSALYLCASSFKTGGLTEAFFGQGTRLTVV.

V is TRBV14 and J is TRBJ2-7; TRBD1 might be the D (6 bases). V shed 1 base and J shed 6 bases, with 13 bases lying between them. There are 14 residues in the CDR3. Germline V lookup: CDR1 SGHDN, CDR2 FVKESK. The CDR3 DNA follows: TGTGCCAGCAGCCAAGCGGGGCAGGGGCGCGAGCAGTACTTC. This sequence encodes CASSQAGQGREQYF.

This chain links TRBV29-1 with TRBJ2-1, with D tentatively TRBD2 (6 bases). This CDR3 has 18 residues. Germline-derived CDR1 and CDR2 are SQVTM and ANQGSEA. The V gene lost 7 bases and the J gene lost 0 bases, with 25 bases spanning the gap. The CDR3 DNA sequence: TGCAGCGGTATGGGGGGTAGCGGCTATCCTCGCTCCTACAATGAGCAGTTCTTC. This codes for CSGMGGSGYPRSYNEQFF.

The chain is built from TRBV9 and TRBJ2-3; possibly TRBD2 for D (5 bases). V shed 3 bases and J shed 4 bases, with 12 bases lying between them. Germline-derived CDR1 and CDR2 are SGDLS and YYNGEE. This CDR3 region has 14 residues. The CDR3 bases are TGTGCCAGCAGCGAGTACGGGGATGCAGATACGCAGTATTTT. Protein sequence: CASSEYGDADTQYF.

This chain joins TRBV14 and TRBJ2-7; TRBD2 matches at 9 bases. V lost 3 bases to trimming and J lost 7 bases; unmatched junction nucleotides: 10. The length of the CDR3 is 15 residues. The germline CDR1 and CDR2 sequences are SGHDN and FVKESK. CDR3 amino acids: CASSQSAGGGTEQYF. DNA for the CDR3: TGTGCCAGCAGCCAGTCGGCGGGAGGGGGTACAGAGCAGTACTTC.

This clone was recorded once. The genes are TRBV19 and TRBJ1-5; D call uncertain. Germline V lookup: CDR1 LNHDA, CDR2 SQIVND (reference sequence). The V gene lost 3 bases and the J gene lost 4 bases, with 7 bases spanning the gap. The CDR3 has 13 amino acids. CDR3: CASSMIANQPQHF. Here the CDR3 DNA reads TGTGCCAGTAGTATGATAGCGAATCAGCCCCAGCATTTT.

This chain's CDR3 is CASSLAGTFNEKLFF. CDR3 bases: TGCGCCAGCAGCTTGGCGGGAACTTTTAATGAAAAACTGTTTTTT. The rearrangement joins TRBV5-1 to TRBJ1-4; D is ambiguous. This CDR3 comprises 15 residues. Trimming removed 0 bases at V and 4 bases at J, with 10 bases between. Germline CDR1 SGHRS, CDR2 YFSETQ.

The CDR3 nucleotides are TGTGCCTGGAGTATCTGGGGCTCTCGCTCTGGAAACACCATATATTTT. Encoded protein: CAWSIWGSRSGNTIYF. The chain carries TRBV30 and TRBJ1-3; the D gene is possibly TRBD1 (5 bases). The CDR3 covers 16 residues. V was cut by 2 bases and J by 0 bases, with 14 bases left in between. CDR1 GTSNPN and CDR2 SVGIG come from the germline V gene (reference sequence).

This chain links TRBV5-1 with TRBJ2-5; D ambiguous. The V end lost 2 bases, the J end lost 0 bases, and 8 bases lay between the germline ends. Per the germline V gene, CDR1 is SGHRS and CDR2 is YFSETQ. The CDR3 is 14 amino acids. As DNA, the CDR3 is TGCGCCAGCAGCTTAAGTACAGACCAAGAGACCCAGTACTTC. Amino acid sequence: CASSLSTDQETQYF.

This clone was observed once. The chain joins TRBV5-6 to TRBJ2-3, with D perhaps TRBD2 (6 bases). The CDR3 is 14 amino acids. Trimming pared 1 base from V and 4 bases from J, leaving 10 bases between. The germline gives CDR1 SGHDT, CDR2 YYEEEE. The CDR3, as DNA: TGTGCCAGCAGCTTGTGGAGGGAGCCAGATACGCAGTATTTT. It translates to CASSLWREPDTQYF. Full variable domain (missing parts from reference TRBV5-6 and TRBJ2-3): DAGVTQSPTHLIKTRGQQVTLRCSPKSGHDTVSWYQQALGQGPQFIFQYYEEEERQRGNFPDRFSGHQFPNYSSELNVNALLLGDSALYLCASSLWREPDTQYFGPGTRLTVL.

This chain uses TRBV30 with TRBJ2-3, with 7 bases matching TRBD1. This CDR3 is 14 amino acids long. Trimming removed 4 bases from V and 4 bases from J; junction bases left unmatched: 8. CDR1 and CDR2 from the germline V gene are GTSNPN and SVGIG (reference sequence). The CDR3 bases are TGTGCCTGGAACCGGCAGGGGGTGGCAGATACGCAGTATTTT. Amino acid sequence: CAWNRQGVADTQYF.